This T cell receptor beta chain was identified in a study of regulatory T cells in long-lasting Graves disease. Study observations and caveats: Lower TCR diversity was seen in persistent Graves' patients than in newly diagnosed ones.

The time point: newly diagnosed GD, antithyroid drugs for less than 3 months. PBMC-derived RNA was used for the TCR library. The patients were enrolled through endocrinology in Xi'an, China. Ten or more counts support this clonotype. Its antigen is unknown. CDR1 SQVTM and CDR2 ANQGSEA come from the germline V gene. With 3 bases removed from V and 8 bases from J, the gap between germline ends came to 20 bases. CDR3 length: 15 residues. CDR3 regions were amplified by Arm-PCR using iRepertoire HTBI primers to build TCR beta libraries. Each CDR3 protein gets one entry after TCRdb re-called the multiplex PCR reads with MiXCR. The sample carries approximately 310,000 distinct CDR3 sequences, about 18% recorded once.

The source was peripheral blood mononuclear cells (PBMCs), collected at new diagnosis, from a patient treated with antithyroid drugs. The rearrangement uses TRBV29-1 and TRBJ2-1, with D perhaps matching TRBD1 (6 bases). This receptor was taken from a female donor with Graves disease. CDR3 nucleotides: TGCAGCGTTGAGATACAGGGAAGTTCGATAGATGAGCAGTTCTTC. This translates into CSVEIQGSSIDEQFF.